The count of the clone carrying this T cell receptor beta chain is one. This entry belongs to a study of blood T cell repertoires in COVID-19. The age range of participants was about 18 to 95 years, with residence in around 22 US areas. Cohorts were based on clinical histories the participants reported. Recovered Cohort 3 donors showed two negative PCRs, clearance, or symptom resolution. Authors' processing steps: Amplifying reference gene primers gave estimates of nucleated cell counts. Sequencing was performed with immunoSEQ multiplex PCR; in TCRdb, only in-frame clones are kept and a portion is missing. V, J and clone size are taken as reported in that table, and D and trimming were inferred from the DNA itself. The profile shows 140,000 or so clones, around 83% of them singletons. The length of the CDR3 is 13 residues. Trimming removed 5 bases from V and 4 bases from J, with 9 bases in between. Germline V lookup: CDR1 SGHAT, CDR2 FQNNGV.

The TCR sequence derives from a man in his fifties who had recovered from COVID-19. V is TRBV11-2 and J is TRBJ1-3; D is ambiguous. Sample: PBMCs or T cells enriched from blood (not recorded which). The CDR3 sequence is CASSKQLGNTIYF. In DNA form, the CDR3 reads TGTGCCAGCAGCAAACAGTTAGGAAACACCATATATTTT.